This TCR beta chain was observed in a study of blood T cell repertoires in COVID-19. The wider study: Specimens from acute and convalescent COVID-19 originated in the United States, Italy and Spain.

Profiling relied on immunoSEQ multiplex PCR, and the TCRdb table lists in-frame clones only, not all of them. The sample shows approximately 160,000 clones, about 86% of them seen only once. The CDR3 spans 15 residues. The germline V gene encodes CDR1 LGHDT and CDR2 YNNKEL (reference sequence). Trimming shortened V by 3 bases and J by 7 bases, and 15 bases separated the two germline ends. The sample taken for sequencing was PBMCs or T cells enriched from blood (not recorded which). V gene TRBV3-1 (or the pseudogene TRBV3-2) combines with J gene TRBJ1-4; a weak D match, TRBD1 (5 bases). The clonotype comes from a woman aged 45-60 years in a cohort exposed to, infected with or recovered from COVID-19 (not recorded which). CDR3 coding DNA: TGTGCCAGCAGCCAGGACGGGGGAACGGCTGAAAAACTGTTTTTT. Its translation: CASSQDGGTAEKLFF.